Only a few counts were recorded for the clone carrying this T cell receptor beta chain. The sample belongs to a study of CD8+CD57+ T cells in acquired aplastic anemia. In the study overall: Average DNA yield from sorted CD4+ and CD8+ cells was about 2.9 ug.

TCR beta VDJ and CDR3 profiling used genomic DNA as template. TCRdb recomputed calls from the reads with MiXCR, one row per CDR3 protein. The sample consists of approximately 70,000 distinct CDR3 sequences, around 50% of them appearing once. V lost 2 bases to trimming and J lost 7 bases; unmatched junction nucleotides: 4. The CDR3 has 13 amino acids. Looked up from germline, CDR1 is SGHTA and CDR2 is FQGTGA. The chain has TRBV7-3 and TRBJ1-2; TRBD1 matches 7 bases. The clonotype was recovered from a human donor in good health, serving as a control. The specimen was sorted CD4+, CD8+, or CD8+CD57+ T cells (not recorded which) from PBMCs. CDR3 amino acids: CASSLDRVSGYTF. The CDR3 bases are TGTGCCAGCAGCTTAGACAGGGTAAGTGGCTACACCTTC.